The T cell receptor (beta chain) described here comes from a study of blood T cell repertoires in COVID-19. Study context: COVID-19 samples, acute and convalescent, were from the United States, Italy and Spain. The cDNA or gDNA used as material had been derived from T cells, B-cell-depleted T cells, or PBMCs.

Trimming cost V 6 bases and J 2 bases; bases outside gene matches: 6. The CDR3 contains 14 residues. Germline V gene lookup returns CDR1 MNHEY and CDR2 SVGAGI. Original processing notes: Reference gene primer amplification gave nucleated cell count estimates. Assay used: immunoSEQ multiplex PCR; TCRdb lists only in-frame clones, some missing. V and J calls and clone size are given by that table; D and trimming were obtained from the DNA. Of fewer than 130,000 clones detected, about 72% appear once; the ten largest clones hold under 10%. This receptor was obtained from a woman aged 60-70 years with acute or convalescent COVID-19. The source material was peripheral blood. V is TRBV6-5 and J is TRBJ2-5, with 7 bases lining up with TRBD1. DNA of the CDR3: TGTGCCAGCAGAGCCCCGGGACAGCAAGAGACCCAGTACTTC. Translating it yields CASRAPGQQETQYF.